This is a list of T cell receptor beta chains from one sample in a study of blood T cell repertoires in COVID-19. Method: immunoSEQ multiplex PCR; TCRdb's copy keeps in-frame clones and lacks some. The sample has 200,000 to 300,000 clones; around 86% are singletons. The material sequenced was PBMCs or T cells enriched from blood (not recorded which). All receptors derive from a woman younger than 30 who had recovered from COVID-19. The CDR3 runs from the conserved cysteine through the conserved F or W. The D gene is left open where the match is weak. Clone size is given for some rows only: seen once, a few or many times, or a class if the clone is expanded.

few	TRBV15	-	TRBJ2-7	CATSRDVEGEVQYF	TGTGCCACCAGCAGAGATGTCGAGGGAGAAGTGCAGTACTTC
-	TRBV9	-	TRBJ1-3	CASSVRGSGNTIYF	TGTGCCAGCAGCGTACGGGGATCAGGAAACACCATATATTTT
-	TRBV5-6	TRBD1	TRBJ1-2	CASSLGVPGQAYYGYTF	TGTGCCAGCAGCTTGGGGGTACCGGGACAGGCTTACTATGGCTACACCTTC
-	TRBV10-1	TRBD2	TRBJ2-1	CASSSSGRRNEQFF	TGCGCCAGCAGTTCTAGCGGGAGGAGGAATGAGCAGTTCTTC
-	TRBV19	-	TRBJ2-7	CASSIGGSEQYF	TGTGCCAGTAGTATCGGGGGTAGCGAGCAGTACTTC
-	TRBV13	TRBD1	TRBJ2-1	CASGQDFYNEQFF	TGTGCCAGTGGACAGGATTTCTACAATGAGCAGTTCTTC
-	TRBV5-1	-	TRBJ2-7	CASRIGHSSSYEQYF	TGCGCCAGCAGAATAGGCCACAGTAGCTCCTACGAGCAGTACTTC
-	TRBV5-4	TRBD1	TRBJ1-1	CASSPPGGYARAFF	TGTGCCAGCAGCCCCCCAGGGGGCTACGCGAGGGCTTTCTTT
-	TRBV3-1/TRBV3-2	TRBD2	TRBJ2-5	CASSQGLGGGGRETQYF	TGTGCCAGCAGCCAAGGACTTGGCGGGGGAGGAAGAGAGACCCAGTACTTC
-	TRBV4-2	TRBD2	TRBJ2-7	CASSQEPGLAGEGIEQYF	TGTGCCAGCAGCCAAGAGCCGGGACTAGCGGGAGAGGGGATCGAGCAGTACTTC
-	TRBV6-6	-	TRBJ1-2	CASTYGEGGYGYTF	TGTGCCAGCACCTACGGGGAGGGGGGCTATGGCTACACCTTC
-	TRBV9	TRBD1	TRBJ2-2	CASSEPRDRGTGELFF	TGTGCCAGCAGCGAGCCCCGGGACAGGGGTACCGGGGAGCTGTTTTTT
-	TRBV7-7	-	TRBJ2-2	CASSPRTDTNTGELFF	TGTGCCAGCAGCCCAAGGACAGATACGAACACCGGGGAGCTGTTTTTT
once	TRBV18	-	TRBJ1-4	CASSLNNLREKLFF	TGTGCCAGCTCACTTAATAATCTGAGGGAAAAACTGTTTTTT
-	TRBV7-9	-	TRBJ2-3	CASSLNRRSGSTDTQYF	TGTGCCAGCAGCTTAAATCGGAGGAGTGGGAGCACAGATACGCAGTATTTT
once	TRBV11-2	TRBD1	TRBJ1-3	CASSSRGLEGNTIYF	TGTGCCAGCAGCTCCAGGGGGCTAGAGGGAAACACCATATATTTT
-	TRBV25-1	TRBD1	TRBJ1-2	CASRKTGDYGYTF	TGTGCCAGCAGGAAGACAGGGGACTATGGCTACACCTTC
-	TRBV10-3	TRBD2	TRBJ2-1	CAISMTSGSGSYNEQFF	TGTGCCATCAGTATGACTAGCGGGAGTGGATCCTACAATGAGCAGTTCTTC
-	TRBV24-1	-	TRBJ2-2	CATSDPTGTGELFF	TGTGCCACCAGTGATCCTACAGGGACCGGGGAGCTGTTTTTT
-	TRBV7-3	TRBD2	TRBJ2-1	CASSLNGLAGYGYEQFF	TGTGCCAGCAGCCTCAACGGGCTAGCGGGGTACGGATATGAGCAGTTCTTC
-	TRBV19	-	TRBJ2-1	CATKRTVYNEQFF	TGTGCCACCAAAAGGACAGTTTACAATGAGCAGTTCTTC
once	TRBV27	TRBD1	TRBJ2-2	CASRRGTGIIHTGELFF	TGTGCCAGCAGACGCGGGACAGGGATCATCCATACCGGGGAGCTGTTTTTT
-	TRBV5-6	-	TRBJ1-2	CASSFFSPRQRLNYGYTF	TGTGCCAGCAGCTTTTTCTCACCCCGACAGAGACTTAACTATGGCTACACCTTC
-	TRBV7-2	TRBD2	TRBJ2-5	CASSPRGSSGGQTQYF	TGTGCCAGCAGCCCCCGAGGTAGTAGCGGGGGACAGACCCAGTACTTC
-	TRBV2	TRBD1	TRBJ2-6	CASSGPGQGAWGANVLTF	TGTGCCAGCAGTGGCCCGGGACAGGGGGCATGGGGGGCCAACGTCCTGACTTTC
-	TRBV7-8	-	TRBJ2-3	CASRPTRGVSTDTQYF	TGTGCCAGCAGACCGACAAGGGGCGTTAGCACAGATACGCAGTATTTT
-	TRBV19	-	TRBJ2-5	CASSIGAEETQYF	TGTGCCAGTAGTATAGGCGCTGAGGAGACCCAGTACTTC
-	TRBV18	-	TRBJ2-6	CASSPAGSWGANVLTF	TGTGCCAGCTCACCGGCGGGGTCCTGGGGAGCCAACGTCCTGACTTTC
-	TRBV11-3	-	TRBJ1-2	CASSLQVPSNGYTF	TGTGCCAGCAGCCTACAGGTTCCCTCGAATGGCTACACCTTC
-	TRBV6-2/TRBV6-3	-	TRBJ1-2	CASSYHGPSGLSGYTF	TGTGCCAGCAGTTACCACGGCCCCTCAGGGTTGAGTGGCTACACCTTC
-	TRBV19	TRBD1	TRBJ1-2	CASSIDPGFGDRGLHGYTF	TGTGCCAGTAGTATAGACCCTGGGTTTGGAGACAGGGGGCTTCATGGCTACACCTTC
once	TRBV11-2	TRBD1	TRBJ1-2	CASSLATGTGAYGYTF	TGTGCCAGCAGCTTGGCTACCGGGACAGGGGCCTATGGCTACACCTTC
-	TRBV5-1	-	TRBJ2-5	CASSLLRGYQETQYF	TGCGCCAGCAGCCTCTTACGGGGATACCAAGAGACCCAGTACTTC
-	TRBV10-1	TRBD2	TRBJ2-1	CASSETSGRARNEQFF	TGCGCCAGCAGTGAGACTAGCGGGAGGGCCCGGAATGAGCAGTTCTTC
-	TRBV2	TRBD1	TRBJ2-7	CASRGTVLSYEQYF	TGTGCCAGCAGAGGGACAGTCCTGTCCTACGAGCAGTACTTC
medium-sized	TRBV5-1	-	TRBJ2-7	CASSSKLSLGAVEQYF	TGCGCCAGCAGCTCTAAACTCAGCTTGGGAGCGGTCGAGCAGTACTTC